The 15 T cell receptor beta chains below were found in one sample sequenced in a study of cytomegalovirus exposure and HLA in healthy donors. Use of 60 Vbeta and 13 Jbeta primers characterized the PCR. TCRdb's copy holds only in-frame clones and misses some; the assay was immunoSEQ multiplex PCR. The sample yields around 140,000 clones, approximately 80% seen once. Specimen: PBMCs. These receptors were obtained from a man in his fifties or sixties in good health and CMV-seronegative.

CDR3 loop: CASSHRQGANEQYF. DNA for the CDR3: TGTGCCAGCAGTCATAGACAGGGGGCTAACGAGCAGTACTTC. The V call is TRBV27, the J call TRBJ2-7, with TRBD1 matching 10 bases. V shed 5 bases, J shed 5 bases, and the junction held 6 bases outside the gene matches. Germline values: CDR1 MNHEY, CDR2 SMNVEV (reference sequence). The CDR3 loop spans 14 amino acids.

The V call is TRBV7-2, the J call TRBJ2-7; 10 positions agree with TRBD1. Germline V lookup: CDR1 SGHTA, CDR2 FQGNSA. The CDR3 consists of 14 residues. V shed 3 bases, J shed 3 bases, and the junction held 2 bases outside the gene matches. CDR3 sequence reads: CASSFRDRGYEQYF. The CDR3 DNA is TGTGCCAGCAGCTTCCGGGACAGGGGCTACGAGCAGTACTTC. Using reference TRBV7-2 and TRBJ2-7 for the parts outside the CDR3, the full variable domain is GAGVSQSPSNKVTEKGKDVELRCDPISGHTALYWYRQSLGQGLEFLIYFQGNSAPDKSGLPSDRFSAERTGGSVSTLTIQRTQQEDSAVYLCASSFRDRGYEQYFGPGTRLTVT.

The chain joins TRBV2 to TRBJ2-7; a possible D gene is TRBD2 (6 bases). With 4 bases removed from V and 6 bases from J, the gap between germline ends came to 16 bases. Germline loops: CDR1 SNHLY, CDR2 FYNNEI. The CDR3 has 14 residues. The CDR3 region has the DNA TGTGCCAGCAGTGCAATCAGGTCGGAGGGCGAGCAGTACTTC. It encodes CASSAIRSEGEQYF. Using reference TRBV2 and TRBJ2-7 for the parts outside the CDR3, the full variable domain is EPEVTQTPSHQVTQMGQEVILRCVPISNHLYFYWYRQILGQKVEFLVSFYNNEISEKSEIFDDQFSVERPDGSNFTLKIRSTKLEDSAMYFCASSAIRSEGEQYFGPGTRLTVT.

The chain combines TRBV2 with TRBJ1-6; D possibly corresponds to TRBD1 (5 bases). Trimming cost V 10 bases and J 1 base, with 11 bases left between them. CDR1 and CDR2 (germline): SNHLY, FYNNEI. CDR3 length equals 14 residues. CDR3 coding DNA: TGTGCCACCCGGGGGGGTTCCTATAATTCACCCCTCCACTTT. Residues: CATRGGSYNSPLHF.

This chain uses TRBV7-8 with TRBJ1-3; D is uncertain. V was shortened by 3 bases and J by 3 bases, with 15 bases between the two germline ends. This CDR3 region has 16 residues. The germline CDR1 and CDR2 sequences are SGHVS and FQNEAQ. The CDR3 DNA is TGTGCCAGCAGCTTCGAACAGTTACCCTTTGGAAACACCATATATTTT. Amino acids: CASSFEQLPFGNTIYF.

V is TRBV30 and J is TRBJ1-1; no clear D gene. V lost 0 bases, J lost 0 bases, and 8 bases lay in between. The germline gives CDR1 GTSNPN, CDR2 SVGIG (reference sequence). There are 14 residues in the CDR3. CDR3 coding DNA: TGTGCCTGGAGTGTAAACAGTTTGAACACTGAAGCTTTCTTT. The encoded protein is CAWSVNSLNTEAFF.

The chain combines TRBV19 with TRBJ1-2, with TRBD1 matching over 7 bases. Germline V gene lookup returns CDR1 LNHDA and CDR2 SQIVND (reference sequence). Losses at the gene ends were 5 bases for V and 5 bases for J; bases not matched to a gene: 14. CDR3 size: 16 residues. The CDR3 reads CASSEWTGPPGYGYTF. CDR3 in DNA: TGTGCCAGTAGTGAATGGACAGGCCCCCCTGGGTATGGCTACACCTTC.

The rearrangement links TRBV21-1 to TRBJ2-7; whether TRBD1, the table's D call, matches the DNA was not checked. TRBV21-1 is a pseudogene locus. The CDR3 consists of 16 residues. DNA for the CDR3: TGTGCCAGCAGGAAAAGGACACGCCCTAGGACCTACGAGCAGTACTTC. It encodes CASRKRTRPRTYEQYF.

The chain couples TRBV6-4 to TRBJ1-2; 8 nucleotides match TRBD1. V dropped 6 bases and J dropped 8; count of bases not matched to a gene: 11. CDR1 is MRHNA and CDR2 is SNTAGT in the germline V gene. The CDR3 sequence is 14 residues long. The CDR3, as DNA: TGTGCCAGCAGCGAATACGACAGGGGCGGAGGCTACACCTTC. This codes for CASSEYDRGGGYTF.

CDR3 in amino acids: CASSERGSTDTQYF. Written as DNA, the CDR3 is TGTGCCAGCAGTGAGCGGGGGAGCACAGATACGCAGTATTTT. V is TRBV2 and J is TRBJ2-3; 7 positions match TRBD2. Trimming at V came to 3 bases and at J to 0 bases, leaving 0 bases not matched to a gene. The CDR3 has 14 amino acids. Germline CDR1 reads SNHLY; CDR2 reads FYNNEI.

V and J are TRBV15 and TRBJ2-2, with D perhaps TRBD1 (6 bases). V was shortened by 1 base and J by 4 bases, with 10 bases between the two germline ends. The germline V gene encodes CDR1 LNHNV and CDR2 YYDKDF (reference sequence). The length of the CDR3 is 15 residues. The CDR3 loop reads CATSRGGLGTGELFF. In DNA, the CDR3 is TGTGCCACCAGCAGAGGGGGGCTTGGCACCGGGGAGCTGTTTTTT.

The rearrangement joins TRBV10-1 to TRBJ1-1; 9 positions match TRBD1. CDR3 size: 16 residues. Germline loops: CDR1 WNHNN, CDR2 SYGVQD (reference sequence). Trimming cost V 8 bases and J 6 bases; bases outside gene matches: 16. This chain's CDR3 is CASAPASGTGIAEAFF. CDR3 DNA: TGCGCCAGCGCTCCGGCCTCCGGGACAGGGATAGCTGAAGCTTTCTTT.

The chain is built from TRBV12-5 and TRBJ2-3; 7 nucleotides match TRBD1. Germline values: CDR1 LGHNT, CDR2 FRNRAP. The ends lost 6 bases at V and 3 bases at J; junction bases unmatched: 12. The length of the CDR3 is 16 residues. CDR3 sequence reads: CASGKYSTGWTDTQYF. The CDR3 bases are TGTGCTAGTGGCAAGTACTCGACAGGGTGGACAGATACGCAGTATTTT. Supplemented by reference TRBV12-5 and TRBJ2-3, the full variable domain reads DARVTQTPRHKVTEMGQEVTMRCQPILGHNTVFWYRQTMMQGLELLAYFRNRAPLDDSGMPKDRFSAEMPDATLATLKIQPSEPRDSAVYFCASGKYSTGWTDTQYFGPGTRLTVL.

The V call is TRBV5-4, the J call TRBJ2-2; D gene unclear. Germline V CDR1 and CDR2: SGHNT, YYREEE (reference sequence). The CDR3 covers 14 residues. V shed 4 bases and J shed 4 bases, with 11 bases lying between them. The CDR3, as DNA: TGTGCCAGCAGCCCGGGTTACCGCACCGGGGAGCTGTTTTTT. It specifies CASSPGYRTGELFF. Together with reference TRBV5-4 and TRBJ2-2, the CDR3 gives the full variable domain: ETGVTQSPTHLIKTRGQQVTLRCSSQSGHNTVSWYQQALGQGPQFIFQYYREEENGRGNFPPRFSGLQFPNYSSELNVNALELDDSALYLCASSPGYRTGELFFGEGSRLTVL.

This clone showed up just a few times. The chain combines TRBV6-1 with TRBJ2-5; 7 nucleotides agree with TRBD1. Germline CDR1 MNHNS, CDR2 SASEGT. V was pared by 6 bases and J by 7 bases, with 8 bases of the junction left unmatched. CDR3 length: 13 amino acids. CDR3 DNA: TGTGCCAGCAGCTCTGCACCAGGGGGGACCCAGTACTTC. Translating it yields CASSSAPGGTQYF.